The 22 T cell receptor beta chains listed next were all sequenced from one sample in a study of blood T cells in healthy people across ages. The second PCR ran about 6 to 12 cycles with a sample-barcoded 5' primer and J-beta primers. TCRdb itself ran the 5' RACE reads through MiXCR, one entry per CDR3 protein. The repertoire includes over 700,000 distinct CDR3 sequences, 53% of them detected once, and approximately 40% sits in the top ten. The specimen sequenced was blood. The receptors were gathered from an elderly man in good health.

This clonotype has a single count. The chain combines TRBV11-2 with TRBJ1-4; tentative D call: TRBD1 (5 bases). The CDR3 is 12 residues long. V was cut by 0 bases and J by 10 bases, with 6 bases left in between. Germline V gene lookup returns CDR1 SGHAT and CDR2 FQNNGV. The CDR3 DNA reads as TGTGCCAGCAGCTTAGAAGGGGCAAAACTGTTTTTT. This translates into CASSLEGAKLFF.

This chain uses TRBV20-1 with TRBJ1-2, with D tentatively TRBD1 (6 bases). Germline values: CDR1 DFQATT, CDR2 SNEGSKA (reference sequence). This CDR3 has 13 residues. V was clipped by 1 base and J by 5 bases, with 11 bases between them. The CDR3 protein is CSARVTGWYGYTF. In DNA form, the CDR3 reads TGCAGTGCTAGAGTCACAGGGTGGTATGGCTACACCTTC.

Concerning this clonotype itself: Sequence at one end of the junction differs from germline and may be a read error. The rearrangement links TRBV9 to TRBJ2-1, with 12 bases fitting TRBD2. The CDR3 totals 15 residues. CDR1 SGDLS and CDR2 YYNGEE come from the germline V gene. CDR3 coding DNA: TGTGCCAGCAGCGGTCTAGCGGGAGGGTACAATGGGCAGTTCTTC. Protein: CASSGLAGGYNGQFF.

V and J are TRBV6-6 and TRBJ2-3; TRBD1 matches at 7 bases. CDR3 size: 15 residues. Germline values: CDR1 MNHNY, CDR2 SVGAGI (reference sequence). V was clipped by 6 bases and J by 14 bases; unmatched bases: 20. In nucleotides, the CDR3 is TGTGCCAGCAGCCTGGGACAGTTAGAGCGCAGATACGCGTATTTT. Translation: CASSLGQLERRYAYF.

The chain recombines TRBV2 with TRBJ1-2; 9 bases fit TRBD1. The germline CDR1 and CDR2 sequences are SNHLY and FYNNEI. The ends lost 2 bases at V and 5 bases at J; junction bases unmatched: 6. This CDR3 comprises 15 residues. CDR3 sequence reads: CASSETLTGGYGYTF. Here the CDR3 DNA reads TGTGCCAGCAGTGAAACCTTGACAGGGGGATATGGCTACACCTTC.

This chain joins TRBV20-1 and TRBJ2-1, with D unclear. This CDR3 is 13 amino acids long. V gave up 6 bases and J gave up 9 bases, with 18 bases separating them. CDR1 DFQATT and CDR2 SNEGSKA come from the germline V gene (reference sequence). CDR3 sequence: CSAPGPLPTEQFF. In nucleotides, the CDR3 is TGCAGTGCCCCGGGCCCTTTACCCACTGAGCAGTTCTTC.

This clonotype was found once. The chain has TRBV20-1 and TRBJ1-1, with a tentative D call TRBD1 (6 bases). Germline CDR1 and CDR2: DFQATT and SNEGSKA (reference sequence). The CDR3 runs 13 residues. V dropped 6 bases and J dropped 5 bases, with 16 bases sitting between them. CDR3 amino acids: CSAERGVLTEAFF. The CDR3 DNA follows: TGCAGTGCGGAGAGGGGGGTCCTTACTGAAGCTTTCTTT.

This clonotype has only a few counts. J is TRBJ2-7 and V is TRBV5-1, with D possibly matching TRBD2 (5 bases). The CDR3 spans 13 residues. Germline CDR1 SGHRS, CDR2 YFSETQ. V was shortened by 2 bases and J by 6 bases, with 12 bases between the two germline ends. In DNA, the CDR3 is TGCGCCAGCAGCTTAGGACTGCGTAGCGAGCAGTACTTC. Amino acids: CASSLGLRSEQYF.

The chain carries TRBV4-2 and TRBJ1-5; D is undetermined. CDR1 and CDR2 from the germline V gene are LGHNA and YNFKEQ. The germline V and J ends were trimmed by 4 bases and 5 bases, with 15 bases remaining between them. CDR3 size: 15 residues. CDR3 sequence reads: CASSPWGKVDQPQHF. Here the CDR3 DNA reads TGTGCCAGCAGCCCTTGGGGAAAGGTCGATCAGCCCCAGCATTTT.

This clonotype was detected only once. V gene TRBV28 combines with J gene TRBJ2-7; D not resolved. Per the germline V gene, CDR1 is MDHEN and CDR2 is SYDVKM. Trimming took off 6 bases at V and 4 bases at J, with 10 bases between the two ends. There are 12 residues in the CDR3. The CDR3 region has the DNA TGTGCCAGCAGACCTCAGCATTACGAGCAGTACTTC. Translating gives CASRPQHYEQYF.

The chain links TRBV10-1 to TRBJ1-2; D not resolved. The CDR3 loop spans 15 amino acids. CDR1 WNHNN and CDR2 SYGVQD come from the germline V gene (reference sequence). V dropped 6 bases and J dropped 7 bases, with 21 bases sitting between them. CDR3 sequence (DNA): TGCGCCAGCAGCCATGGCCCGGTTGGGTTCTCTGGCTACACCTTC. Its translation: CASSHGPVGFSGYTF.

This clonotype showed up just a few times. The V gene is TRBV7-2, the J gene TRBJ2-1; maybe TRBD2 (6 bases). V was cut by 5 bases and J by 8 bases, with 16 bases left in between. Germline V gene sequence: CDR1 SGHTA, CDR2 FQGNSA. The CDR3 covers 14 residues. Here the CDR3 DNA reads TGTGCCAGCAGCGGCGGACTATTAACAGATGAGCAGTTCTTC. The encoded protein is CASSGGLLTDEQFF. Supplemented by reference TRBV7-2 and TRBJ2-1, the full variable domain reads GAGVSQSPSNKVTEKGKDVELRCDPISGHTALYWYRQSLGQGLEFLIYFQGNSAPDKSGLPSDRFSAERTGGSVSTLTIQRTQQEDSAVYLCASSGGLLTDEQFFGPGTRLTVL.

This clonotype was detected only a few times. CDR3 in amino acids: CASGLAGATDTQYF. The CDR3, as DNA: TGTGCCAGCGGCTTAGCGGGAGCCACAGATACGCAGTATTTT. This chain joins TRBV12-3 or TRBV12-4 and TRBJ2-3, with TRBD2 identical over 9 bases. The J segment lost 2 bases and the V segment lost 8 bases, leaving 5 bases of the junction unmatched. CDR3 length equals 14 residues.

The sample holds a few counts of this clonotype. The rearrangement joins TRBV20-1 to TRBJ1-2; weak D call: TRBD1 (6 bases). Germline-derived CDR1 and CDR2 are DFQATT and SNEGSKA (reference sequence). The CDR3 extends over 13 amino acids. Trimming shortened V by 7 bases and J by 4 bases, and 16 bases separated the two germline ends. The CDR3 sequence is CSVGNRAGYGYTF. DNA for the CDR3: TGCAGTGTGGGTAACAGGGCCGGCTATGGCTACACCTTC.

A few counts support this clonotype. The J gene is TRBJ2-6, the V gene TRBV7-9; 10 bases agree with TRBD1. The junction had 6 bases not matched to a gene; V was cut back by 5 bases and J by 2 bases. This CDR3 has 17 amino acids. Looked up from germline, CDR1 is SEHNR and CDR2 is FQNEAQ (reference sequence). For the CDR3, the DNA is TGTGCCAGCAGCCCCGGGACAGGGGTAACTGGGGCCAACGTCCTGACTTTC. Translating gives CASSPGTGVTGANVLTF.

J is TRBJ2-1 and V is TRBV6-5; no clear D. CDR3 length equals 13 residues. Trimming shortened V by 4 bases and J by 10 bases, and 14 bases separated the two germline ends. The germline V gene has CDR1 MNHEY and CDR2 SVGAGI. This CDR3 reads CASSFVPLMEQFF. In DNA, the CDR3 is TGTGCCAGCAGTTTTGTTCCTCTGATGGAGCAGTTCTTC.

This clonotype was seen more than once but under ten times. The rearrangement uses TRBV28 and TRBJ1-6; weak D call: TRBD1 (6 bases). Per germline, CDR1 MDHEN and CDR2 SYDVKM. The germline V and J ends were trimmed by 6 bases and 16 bases, with 19 bases remaining between them. This CDR3 has 13 residues. The CDR3 protein is CASRDRQDGPLHF. The DNA of the CDR3 is TGTGCCAGCAGAGACAGACAGGACGGCCCTCTCCACTTT.

Only a few counts were recorded for this clonotype. The CDR3 loop is CSAPAGVDNSPLHF. The CDR3 region has the DNA TGCAGTGCACCGGCGGGGGTTGATAATTCACCCCTCCACTTT. The rearrangement links TRBV20-1 to TRBJ1-6; TRBD1 is a possible D gene (5 bases). Germline loops: CDR1 DFQATT, CDR2 SNEGSKA (reference sequence). Trimming stripped 6 bases from V and 5 bases from J, with 14 bases between. The CDR3 loop spans 14 amino acids.

This rearrangement joins TRBV5-1 to TRBJ1-5, with D possibly matching TRBD1 (5 bases). Germline V CDR1 and CDR2: SGHRS, YFSETQ. This CDR3 is 12 amino acids long. The CDR3 loop is CVLRDGGQPQHF. DNA for the CDR3: TGCGTCCTCCGGGACGGGGGACAGCCCCAGCATTTT.

This chain uses TRBV7-9 with TRBJ1-1; D is perhaps TRBD1 (6 bases). Trimming pared 5 bases from V and 4 bases from J, leaving 17 bases between. Germline V gives CDR1 SEHNR, CDR2 FQNEAQ (reference sequence). This CDR3 has 15 residues. The CDR3 loop reads CASSPIGGWGTEAFF. The DNA for the CDR3 is TGTGCCAGCAGCCCGATAGGGGGTTGGGGCACTGAAGCTTTCTTT.

The chain is built from TRBV5-1 and TRBJ2-3; TRBD2 matches at 9 bases. V lost 3 bases to trimming and J lost 6 bases; unmatched junction nucleotides: 8. CDR1 and CDR2 from the germline V gene are SGHRS and YFSETQ. The CDR3 covers 15 residues. CDR3 amino acids: CASSSRREGLDTQYF. The CDR3, as DNA: TGCGCCAGCAGCTCGAGGCGGGAGGGCCTGGATACGCAGTATTTT.

As regards this clonotype: An end of the junction differs from the germline gene, which may be a read error. The V gene is TRBV24-1, the J gene TRBJ2-3; no reliable D call. This CDR3 comprises 14 residues. Germline CDR1 reads KGHDR; CDR2 reads SFDVKD. The CDR3 region has the DNA TGTACCACCAGTGATTCCCCCGGTTTAGGAGCGCAGTATTTT. This gives the protein CTTSDSPGLGAQYF.